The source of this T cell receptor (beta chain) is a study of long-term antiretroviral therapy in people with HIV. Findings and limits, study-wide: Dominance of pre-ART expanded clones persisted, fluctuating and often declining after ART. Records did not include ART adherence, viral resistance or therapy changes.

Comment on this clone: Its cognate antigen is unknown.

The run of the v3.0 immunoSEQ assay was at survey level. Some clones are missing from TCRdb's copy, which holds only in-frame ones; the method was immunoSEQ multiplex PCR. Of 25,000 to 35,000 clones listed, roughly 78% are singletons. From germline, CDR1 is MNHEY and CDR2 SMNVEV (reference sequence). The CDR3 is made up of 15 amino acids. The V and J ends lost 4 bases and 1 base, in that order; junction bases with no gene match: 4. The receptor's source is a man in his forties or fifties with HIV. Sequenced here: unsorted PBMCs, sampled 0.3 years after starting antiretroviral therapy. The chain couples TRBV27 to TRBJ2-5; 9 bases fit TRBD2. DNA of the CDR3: TGTGCCAGCAGTTCGCTAGCGGGAAGCCAAGAGACCCAGTACTTC. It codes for CASSSLAGSQETQYF.